This section outlines one T cell receptor beta chain sequence together with its context. This specimen belongs to a study of shared clonotypes between healthy human individuals. CD45RO-negative cells were positively selected for CCR7, leaving out terminally differentiated effector memory CD45RA+ cells. The CDR3 spans 15 residues. Germline CDR1 is SQVTM and CDR2 is ANQGSEA. Trimming cost V 5 bases and J 6 bases, with 19 bases left between them. Assay: immunoSEQ multiplex PCR; the TCRdb copy retains only in-frame clones and omits some. Of about 2 million clones listed, about 95% are singletons. Sequenced sample: naive CD8+ T cells sorted from blood. This receptor was obtained from a man aged 18 to 30 in good health. The rearrangement joins TRBV29-1 to TRBJ1-4; no reliable D call. CDR3 residues: CSVISTSFGYEKLFF. CDR3 coding DNA: TGCAGCGTTATCTCTACGTCTTTTGGGTATGAAAAACTGTTTTTT.